These T cell receptor beta chains were read from a single sample in a study of cytomegalovirus exposure and HLA in healthy donors. Sequencing was performed with immunoSEQ multiplex PCR; in TCRdb, only in-frame clones are kept and a portion is missing. Of under 300,000 clones in the sample, approximately 82% were seen once. The specimen was PBMCs. These receptors originate from a woman aged 55-70 years in good health and CMV-seropositive. CDR3s include the opening cysteine and the closing phenylalanine or tryptophan. A D gene is named only where the DNA matches it firmly. Only part of the rows carry a size: once, few, many, or a class if the clone is expanded.

D | J | size | V | DNA | CDR3
TRBD1 | TRBJ2-5 | . | TRBV6-1 | TGTGCCAGCAGAAAACAGGGGGCGCCCCAGTCCCAGTACTTC | CASRKQGAPQSQYF
TRBD1 | TRBJ1-2 | . | TRBV29-1 | TGCAGCGTTGTCCTGACAGGGCCCTATGGCTACACCTTC | CSVVLTGPYGYTF
. | TRBJ2-7 | . | TRBV5-1 | TGCGCCAGCAGCTTGGACGCGGGCCCCTACGAGCAGTACTTC | CASSLDAGPYEQYF
. | TRBJ2-6 | . | TRBV11-3 | TGTGCCAGCAGCACCAGCCCAGGCCGCTCTGGGGCCAACGTCCTGACTTTC | CASSTSPGRSGANVLTF
. | TRBJ1-1 | few | TRBV9 | TGTGCCAGCAGCGTAGGGGGGGGTGAAGGCACTGAAGCTTTCTTT | CASSVGGGEGTEAFF
. | TRBJ2-1 | . | TRBV11-2 | TGTGCCAGCAGCTCGGAGTCGATCTCCAATGAGCAGTTCTTC | CASSSESISNEQFF
. | TRBJ1-5 | . | TRBV19 | TGTGCCACAAACGGGGTTAGCAATCAGCCCCAGCATTTT | CATNGVSNQPQHF
TRBD1 | TRBJ1-2 | . | TRBV7-9 | TGTGCCAGCAGCCCGAGGACAGGACCCTATGGCTACACCTTC | CASSPRTGPYGYTF
TRBD2 | TRBJ2-7 | . | TRBV7-2 | TGTGCCAGCAGGATTAGCGGGAGGGGGACCTACGAGCAGTACTTC | CASRISGRGTYEQYF
. | TRBJ2-7 | few | TRBV11-2 | TGTGCCAGCAGCTTAACCGACGGGGAGAGCTACGAGCAGTACTTC | CASSLTDGESYEQYF
. | TRBJ2-7 | . | TRBV7-9 | TGTGCCAGCAGCTTGAGACAGTCGTTCTCCTACGAGCAGTACTTC | CASSLRQSFSYEQYF
TRBD1 | TRBJ2-7 | . | TRBV13 | TGTGCCAGCAGCTGGGACAGGGTGGGGGAGCAGTACTTC | CASSWDRVGEQYF
. | TRBJ2-2 | . | TRBV2 | TGTGCCAGCAGTGTATCGCGGAACACCGGGGAGCTGTTTTTT | CASSVSRNTGELFF
TRBD2 | TRBJ2-1 | few | TRBV6-5 | TGTGCCAGCAGAGGACTAGCAGGCGAGCAGTTCTTC | CASRGLAGEQFF
TRBD2 | TRBJ2-2 | . | TRBV10-3 | TGTGCCACCTTTGCGGGACTAGCGGGAACCGGGGAGCTGTTTTTT | CATFAGLAGTGELFF
. | TRBJ2-7 | once | TRBV5-4 | TGTGCCACCCATAGCGTCAACTCCTACGAGCAGTACTTC | CATHSVNSYEQYF
. | TRBJ1-1 | few | TRBV5-4 | TGTGCCAGCAGCTTGGAGGGAGCCAACATGAACACTGAAGCTTTCTTT | CASSLEGANMNTEAFF
. | TRBJ1-3 | . | TRBV29-1 | TGCAGCGTTGTAGCCCGGAACTCTGGAAACACCATATATTTT | CSVVARNSGNTIYF
TRBD1 | TRBJ2-7 | . | TRBV9 | TGTGCCAGCAGCGGGACAGGCATTCCCTACGAGCAGTACTTC | CASSGTGIPYEQYF
. | TRBJ1-5 | . | TRBV19 | TGTGCCAGTGAAGGAGGTGGGGTTTATCAGCCCCAGCATTTT | CASEGGGVYQPQHF
. | TRBJ2-3 | . | TRBV10-3 | TGTGCCATCAGTGAAAGGGGAAGGGGCACAGATACGCAGTATTTT | CAISERGRGTDTQYF
. | TRBJ1-2 | . | TRBV5-1 | TGCGCCAGCAGCTCAGACAGTGCTGGCTACACCTTC | CASSSDSAGYTF